These 8 T cell receptor beta chains were all obtained from the same sample, sequenced in a study of T cell repertoires in cytomegalovirus infection. MiXCR, applied by TCRdb to the reads, yields one record per CDR3 protein. The sample lists some 940,000 distinct CDR3 sequences, about 33% seen once, with 13% in the top ten. What these receptors recognize is not known. Here the sequenced sample was cultured CD8+ T cells from PBMCs, taken from culture after CMV antigen stimulation. Receptors originate from a human donor in good health (CMV status not recorded). Some clones in this sample may be carry-over from other donors' samples.

V is TRBV7-9 and J is TRBJ1-2; no clear D gene. Germline assignment: CDR1 SEHNR and CDR2 FQNEAQ (reference sequence). Trimming cost V 1 base and J 5 bases, with 8 bases left between them. The CDR3 has 13 residues. The CDR3 loop is CASSLDHNYGYTF. The CDR3 nucleotides read TGTGCCAGCAGCTTAGACCACAATTATGGCTACACCTTC.

This clonotype was recorded a few times. This rearrangement joins TRBV4-1 to TRBJ2-7, with TRBD2 matching 9 bases. With V trimmed by 1 base and J by 6 bases, 7 bases remained unmatched. CDR1 and CDR2 (germline): MGHRA, YSYEKL. This CDR3 spans 15 amino acids. The CDR3: CASSQVGTAGGEQYF. The CDR3 DNA is TGCGCCAGCAGCCAAGTAGGGACAGCGGGAGGCGAGCAGTACTTC.

The gene calls are TRBV6-6 and TRBJ2-7, with 9 bases aligning to TRBD1. The CDR3 is 14 residues long. V lost 2 bases and J lost 6; bases outside the gene matches: 5. The V gene's germline CDR1 is MNHNY and CDR2 SVGAGI (reference sequence). The CDR3 DNA reads TGTGCCAGCAGTTACCGGGACAGGGACTCCGAGCAGTACGTC. Its translation is CASSYRDRDSEQYV.

This clonotype occurred once. This may come from a read error, since a much larger clone is one base off. The chain uses TRBV6-6 and TRBJ2-7, with 9 bases fitting TRBD1. Trimming at V came to 3 bases and at J to 3 bases, leaving 3 bases not matched to a gene. Germline values: CDR1 MNHNY, CDR2 SVGAGI (reference sequence). This CDR3 is built from 14 residues. The CDR3 DNA follows: TGTGCCAGCAGTTATAGGACAGGGGACTACGAGCAGTACTTC. This codes for CASSYRTGDYEQYF.

This clonotype was counted a few times. The rearrangement joins TRBV15 to TRBJ1-6; 9 bases line up with TRBD1. Germline assignment: CDR1 LNHNV and CDR2 YYDKDF (reference sequence). The CDR3 runs 15 residues. J gave up 9 bases and V 5 bases, and 8 bases lay outside the gene matches. CDR3 loop: CATSADRGTSSPLHF. For the CDR3, the DNA is TGTGCCACCAGCGCAGACAGGGGGACGAGTTCACCCCTCCACTTT.

In this sample, this clonotype is medium-sized (0.01 to 0.1%). V is TRBV7-2 and J is TRBJ1-3, with D unresolved. The germline V and J ends were trimmed by 0 bases and 7 bases, with 16 bases remaining between them. The CDR3 spans 16 residues. Germline V CDR1 and CDR2: SGHTA, FQGNSA. This chain's CDR3 is CASSLALGLASNTIYF. CDR3 nucleotides: TGTGCCAGCAGCTTAGCGCTTGGCCTGGCGAGCAACACCATATATTTT.

The V gene is TRBV6-1, the J gene TRBJ1-5; D not certain. The CDR3 loop spans 15 amino acids. Germline-derived CDR1 and CDR2 are MNHNS and SASEGT. V dropped 1 base and J dropped 0 bases, with 7 bases sitting between them. The CDR3 DNA sequence: TGTGCCAGCAGTGAAGACAGATATAGCAATCAGCCCCAGCATTTT. Translation: CASSEDRYSNQPQHF.

The rearrangement uses TRBV19 and TRBJ2-1; TRBD2 might be the D (6 bases). Germline values: CDR1 LNHDA, CDR2 SQIVND (reference sequence). V lost 9 bases to trimming and J lost 4 bases, with 13 bases between them. The CDR3 runs to 13 residues. The CDR3, as DNA: TGTGCCAGCACCGGGGGTCTATACAATGAGCAGTTCTTC. Translation gives CASTGGLYNEQFF.